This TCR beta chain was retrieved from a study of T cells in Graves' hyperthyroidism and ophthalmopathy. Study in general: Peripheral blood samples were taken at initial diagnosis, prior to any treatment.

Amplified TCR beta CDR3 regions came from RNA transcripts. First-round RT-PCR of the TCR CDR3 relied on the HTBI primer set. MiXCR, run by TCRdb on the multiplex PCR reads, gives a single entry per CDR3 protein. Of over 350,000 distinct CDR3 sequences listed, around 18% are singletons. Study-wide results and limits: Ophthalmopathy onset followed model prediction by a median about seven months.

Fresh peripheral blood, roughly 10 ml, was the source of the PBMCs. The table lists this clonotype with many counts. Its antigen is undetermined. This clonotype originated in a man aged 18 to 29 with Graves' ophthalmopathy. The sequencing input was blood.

In nucleotides, the CDR3 is TGTGCCAGCAGCCAAGTAGCAGGAAACACTGAAGCTTTCTTT. Translating it yields CASSQVAGNTEAFF. V is TRBV3-1 and J is TRBJ1-1; D ambiguous. Germline V CDR1 and CDR2: LGHDT, YNNKEL (reference sequence). Trimming cost V 1 base and J 2 bases, with 8 bases left between them. The CDR3 loop spans 14 amino acids. Complete variable domain (other parts from reference TRBV3-1 and TRBJ1-1): DTAVSQTPKYLVTQMGNDKSIKCEQNLGHDTMYWYKQDSKKFLKIMFSYNNKELIINETVPNRFSPKSPDKAHLNLHINSLELGDSAVYFCASSQVAGNTEAFFGQGTRLTVV.